This entry describes one TCR beta chain. Repertoires were generated with immunoSEQ multiplex PCR, while TCRdb's copy carries only in-frame clones and drops some. The top ten hold roughly 10% of the sample, which has about 140,000 clones, roughly 92% seen once. Trimming removed 11 bases from V and 4 bases from J, with 15 bases in between. Germline values: CDR1 MNHEY, CDR2 SVGAGI. This CDR3 spans 13 amino acids. The data originate from a study of control samples from healthy donors and cancer patients. The sample was blood. The receptor was derived from a man aged 30-40 years in good health. V usage is TRBV6-5 and J usage is TRBJ2-1; a possible D gene is TRBD1 (5 bases). Here the CDR3 reads CAVQEGDYNEQFF. The CDR3 coding sequence is TGTGCCGTCCAGGAAGGGGATTACAATGAGCAGTTCTTC.